This T cell receptor (beta chain) was documented in a study of blood T cell repertoires in COVID-19. Authors' processing steps: Nucleated cell number was recorded as an estimate derived from reference gene primer amplification. Measured with immunoSEQ multiplex PCR; TCRdb has only the in-frame clones, and not every one. The D gene and trimming were derived from the DNA, and the V and J assignments and clone size from that table. The sample yields 200,000 to 250,000 clones, 80% to 90% seen once. CDR1 and CDR2 (germline): LGHNA, YNFKEQ. Trimming removed 2 bases from V and 8 bases from J, with 9 bases in between. The CDR3 covers 12 residues.

The sequenced sample consisted of peripheral blood. V usage is TRBV4-2 and J usage is TRBJ1-2; TRBD1 is a possible D gene (6 bases). The clonotype comes from a man in his fifties or sixties who had recovered from COVID-19. The chain's CDR3 is CASSQSTGGYTF. The CDR3 nucleotides read TGTGCCAGCAGCCAATCAACAGGGGGCTACACCTTC.